This paragraph covers one TCR beta chain sequence. These data come from a study of T cells in Graves' hyperthyroidism and ophthalmopathy. CDR1 and CDR2 (germline): LGHNA, YSLEER. The CDR3 totals 15 residues. V gave up 4 bases and J gave up 3 bases; unmatched junction bases: 9. Template material for amplifying TCR beta CDR3 regions consisted of RNA transcripts. The HTBI primer set served for first-round RT-PCR of the TCR CDR3. TCRdb re-derived calls from the multiplex PCR reads in MiXCR, one entry per CDR3 protein. The table includes about 420,000 distinct CDR3 sequences, roughly 14% detected once. The origin of this receptor is a woman younger than 30 with Graves' hyperthyroidism. Sequencing was carried out using blood. J is TRBJ2-7 and V is TRBV4-3, with 7 bases identical to TRBD1. The CDR3 spells CASSRARQGIYEQYF. DNA of the CDR3: TGCGCCAGCAGCCGAGCTCGACAGGGAATCTACGAGCAGTACTTC.